A selection of T cell receptor beta chains follows, all from one sample in a study of control samples from healthy donors and cancer patients. Data came from immunoSEQ multiplex PCR; TCRdb stores just in-frame clones and leaves some out. The sample holds 100,000 to 120,000 clones; roughly 90% are singletons and the top ten take around 3.9%. Sequencing used PBMCs. The receptor set was obtained from a woman aged 55 to 70 with lung cancer. Both conserved end residues are part of each CDR3. The D gene is left open where the match is weak. Not every row has a clone size; where given, it reads once, few, many or a size class.

clone_size	d_call	v_call	j_call	cdr3_aa	cdr3_nt
NA	NA	TRBV5-1	TRBJ1-3	CASSVDGNSGNTIYF	TGCGCCAGCAGCGTGGACGGAAACTCTGGAAACACCATATATTTT
NA	TRBD1	TRBV10-1	TRBJ2-1	CASRAGQGEDFQFF	TGCGCCAGCAGGGCGGGACAGGGGGAAGATTTCCAGTTCTTC
NA	NA	TRBV3-1/TRBV3-2	TRBJ1-1	CASSQDGGKTEAFF	TGTGCCAGCAGCCAAGATGGGGGGAAAACTGAAGCTTTCTTT
NA	NA	TRBV18	TRBJ2-2	CASSPGRNTGELFF	TGTGCCAGCTCACCGGGGAGGAACACCGGGGAGCTGTTTTTT
NA	TRBD2	TRBV11-2	TRBJ2-5	CASSPSGGFQETQYF	TGTGCCAGCAGCCCGTCGGGAGGGTTCCAAGAGACCCAGTACTTC
NA	NA	TRBV11-1	TRBJ2-5	CASTKYQTPQETQYF	TGTGCCAGCACGAAATACCAGACTCCCCAAGAGACCCAGTACTTC
NA	TRBD1	TRBV7-2	TRBJ1-5	CASSLGTGKNQPQHF	TGTGCCAGCAGCTTAGGGACAGGGAAGAATCAGCCCCAGCATTTT
NA	TRBD2	TRBV18	TRBJ2-1	CASSPPSTSGGYNEQFF	TGTGCCAGCTCACCGCCCTCGACTAGCGGAGGTTACAATGAGCAGTTCTTC
NA	TRBD2	TRBV3-1/TRBV3-2	TRBJ2-5	CASSKVTSGGEETQYF	TGTGCCAGCAGTAAGGTTACTAGCGGGGGGGAAGAGACCCAGTACTTC
NA	NA	TRBV29-1	TRBJ1-1	CSVGGVEGFF	TGCAGCGTTGGTGGGGTGGAAGGTTTCTTT
NA	NA	TRBV7-3	TRBJ2-5	CASSSGQQETQYF	TGTGCCAGCAGCAGCGGACAGCAAGAGACCCAGTACTTC
NA	NA	TRBV9	TRBJ1-1	CASSVGSLGTEAFF	TGTGCCAGCAGCGTAGGGAGTCTGGGCACTGAAGCTTTCTTT
NA	NA	TRBV9	TRBJ2-2	CASSEESPGELFF	TGTGCCAGCAGCGAGGAGAGTCCCGGGGAGCTGTTTTTT
NA	NA	TRBV7-9	TRBJ2-2	CASSLAGANTGELFF	TGTGCCAGCAGCTTAGCGGGAGCGAACACCGGGGAGCTGTTTTTT
once	NA	TRBV5-1	TRBJ1-1	CASSLDPTSTEAFF	TGCGCCAGCAGCCTGGACCCTACGAGCACTGAAGCTTTCTTT
NA	NA	TRBV4-3	TRBJ1-5	CASSQSQGQPQHF	TGCGCCAGCAGCCAATCCCAAGGTCAGCCCCAGCATTTT
NA	NA	TRBV18	TRBJ2-2	CASSPQDVGLGTGELFF	TGTGCCAGCTCACCACAAGACGTCGGTCTAGGCACCGGGGAGCTGTTTTTT
NA	TRBD1	TRBV5-4	TRBJ1-2	CASSPGQSSYTF	TGTGCCAGCAGCCCGGGACAGAGTAGCTACACCTTC
few	NA	TRBV4-1	TRBJ1-2	CASSQDSGHGYTF	TGCGCCAGCAGCCAAGACTCAGGGCATGGCTACACCTTC